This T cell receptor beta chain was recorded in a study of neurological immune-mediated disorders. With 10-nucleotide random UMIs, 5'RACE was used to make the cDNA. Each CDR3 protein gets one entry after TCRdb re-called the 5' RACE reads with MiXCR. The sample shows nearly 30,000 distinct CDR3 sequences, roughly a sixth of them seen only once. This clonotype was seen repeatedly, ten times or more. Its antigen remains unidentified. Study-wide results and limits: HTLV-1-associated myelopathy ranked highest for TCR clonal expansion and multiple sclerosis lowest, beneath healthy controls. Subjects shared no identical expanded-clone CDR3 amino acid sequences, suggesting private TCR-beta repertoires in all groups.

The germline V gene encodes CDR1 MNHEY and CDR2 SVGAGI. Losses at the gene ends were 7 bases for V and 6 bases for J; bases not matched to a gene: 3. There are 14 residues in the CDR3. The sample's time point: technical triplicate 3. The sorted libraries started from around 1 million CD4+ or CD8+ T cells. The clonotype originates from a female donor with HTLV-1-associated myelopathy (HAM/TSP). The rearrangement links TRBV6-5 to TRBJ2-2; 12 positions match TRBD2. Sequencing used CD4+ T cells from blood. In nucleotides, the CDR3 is TGTGCCAGCAAGACTAGCGGGGGAGCCGGGGAGCTGTTTTTT. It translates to CASKTSGGAGELFF.